This T cell receptor (beta chain) was captured in a study of T cells in Graves' hyperthyroidism and ophthalmopathy. Study-wide background: Peripheral blood collection took place at initial diagnosis, before any treatment.

Points from the study as a whole: Classification by a 13 V-J model distinguished ophthalmopathy from stable hyperthyroidism. Ophthalmopathy onset followed model prediction by a median about six months.

This clonotype was seen repeatedly, ten times or more. The antigen remains unidentified. Germline CDR1 reads MNHEY; CDR2 reads SMNVEV (reference sequence). V shed 1 base, J shed 7 bases, and the junction held 8 bases outside the gene matches. The CDR3 sequence is 16 residues long. Researchers took RNA transcripts and amplified the TCR beta CDR3 regions from them. First-round RT-PCR with HTBI primers amplified the TCR CDR3 region. One entry per CDR3 protein, called by TCRdb with MiXCR from the multiplex PCR reads. The table records over 500,000 distinct CDR3 sequences, around 15% of them present only once. Over 18 months, lack of ophthalmopathy progression marked Graves' hyperthyroidism as stable.

The chain couples TRBV27 to TRBJ2-1; 9 bases agree with TRBD1. This sequence originates from a woman aged 40 to 50 with Graves' hyperthyroidism. Sequenced sample: blood. Written as DNA, the CDR3 is TGTGCCAGCAGTTTATTCCCCGGGACAGGGCGGAATGAGCAGTTCTTC. The encoded protein is CASSLFPGTGRNEQFF.